This is a list of T cell receptor beta chains from one sample in a study of PD-1 blockade in classical Hodgkin lymphoma. Using immunoSEQ multiplex PCR, the repertoire was profiled, and TCRdb retains in-frame clones only, with some absent. Counted here are about 54,000 clones, 91% occurring once; the ten biggest clones make up 10%. The sample consisted of peripheral blood mononuclear cells (PBMCs), taken before the second cycle of nivolumab. The receptors here all came from a human donor with classical Hodgkin lymphoma. Each CDR3 is given with its conserved first and last residue. The order of the fields is V gene, D gene, clone size, J gene, CDR3 protein, CDR3 DNA. The D gene is left open where the match is weak. Only part of the rows carry a size: once, few, many, or a class if the clone is expanded.

TRBV27,-,-,TRBJ2-1,CASRMGNNGNEQFF,TGTGCCAGCAGAATGGGTAATAACGGCAATGAGCAGTTCTTC
TRBV7-9,-,once,TRBJ2-7,CASSLLHSYEQYF,TGTGCCAGCAGCTTGTTACACTCCTACGAGCAGTACTTC
TRBV5-4,-,-,TRBJ1-1,CASSVHPF,TGTGCCAGCAGCGTACACCCTTTT
TRBV5-4,-,-,TRBJ1-1,CASSPRLETVTEAFF,TGTGCCAGCAGCCCGCGCCTCGAGACAGTCACTGAAGCTTTCTTT
TRBV6-5,TRBD2,-,TRBJ2-3,CASSHVAGGPDTQYF,TGTGCCAGCAGCCACGTAGCGGGAGGACCAGATACGCAGTATTTT
TRBV5-1,-,once,TRBJ2-6,CASSLTGSGANVLTF,TGCGCCAGCAGCTTGACGGGCTCTGGGGCCAACGTCCTGACTTTC
TRBV14,-,-,TRBJ1-1,CASSQDPEAFF,TGTGCCAGCAGCCAAGATCCTGAAGCTTTCTTT
TRBV2,-,-,TRBJ1-5,CASSDPAQGVSNQPQHF,TGTGCCAGCAGTGACCCTGCCCAGGGAGTGAGCAATCAGCCCCAGCATTTT
TRBV9,TRBD1,-,TRBJ2-7,CASSHGQGSYEQYF,TGTGCCAGCAGCCATGGACAGGGTTCCTACGAGCAGTACTTC
TRBV14,-,-,TRBJ2-1,CASSQFQGRDEQFF,TGTGCCAGCAGCCAATTTCAGGGTAGGGATGAGCAGTTCTTC